This T cell receptor (beta chain) came from a study of cytomegalovirus exposure and HLA in healthy donors. Regarding the study as a whole: Using the classifier, cytomegalovirus status was reportedly diagnosed with high specificity and sensitivity. A reported reduction in N-insertions relative to the roughly 670-donor mean was seen in an Asian-associated ancestry cluster in a later analysis.

With respect to this clone: The antigen is unknown.

Primers for the PCR totalled 60 Vbeta and 13 Jbeta. Clones were sequenced by immunoSEQ multiplex PCR, and TCRdb holds only the in-frame ones, with some missing. The data hold roughly 140,000 clones, with about two thirds observed a single time. Sequencing input: PBMCs. The TCR was taken from a man in his 60s in good health and CMV-seronegative.

The CDR3: CASRGRGTGGAEVYF. The CDR3 nucleotides read TGTGCCAGCAGGGGCCGAGGGACAGGGGGCGCAGAAGTGTATTTT. The chain links TRBV6-1 to TRBJ1-3, with 12 bases identical to TRBD1. The CDR3 extends over 15 amino acids. V lost 6 bases, J lost 16 bases, and 16 bases stayed unmatched. Per the germline V gene, CDR1 is MNHNS and CDR2 is SASEGT.